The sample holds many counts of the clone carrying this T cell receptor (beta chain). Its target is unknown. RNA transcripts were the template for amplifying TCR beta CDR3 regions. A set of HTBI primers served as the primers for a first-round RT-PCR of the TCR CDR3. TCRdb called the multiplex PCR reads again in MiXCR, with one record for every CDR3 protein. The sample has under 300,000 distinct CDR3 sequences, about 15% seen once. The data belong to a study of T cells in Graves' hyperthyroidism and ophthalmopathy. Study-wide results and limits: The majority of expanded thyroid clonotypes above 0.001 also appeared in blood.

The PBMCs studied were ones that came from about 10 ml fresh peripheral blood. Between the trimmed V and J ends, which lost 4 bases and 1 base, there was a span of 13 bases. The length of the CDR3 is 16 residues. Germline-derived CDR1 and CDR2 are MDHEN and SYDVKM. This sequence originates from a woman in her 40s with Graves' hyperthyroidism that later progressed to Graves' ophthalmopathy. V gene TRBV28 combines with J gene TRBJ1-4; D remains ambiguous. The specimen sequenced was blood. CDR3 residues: CASSSRLQLTNEKLFF. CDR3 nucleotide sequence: TGTGCCAGCAGTTCACGATTACAGTTAACTAATGAAAAACTGTTTTTT.